This paragraph reports one T cell receptor (beta chain). What it recognizes is unknown. These data belong to a study of shared clonotypes between healthy human individuals. General study findings and limits: Donor clonotype sharing was expected to depend on sequencing depth.

Assay execution proceeded at the deep level. Genomic DNA per cell subset filled all wells of several immunoSEQ plates. Original data processing: Filtering differed since immunoSEQ provided only junctions, with no quality scores. Generated by immunoSEQ multiplex PCR, the TCRdb table keeps only in-frame clones and is missing some. D and trimming were read from the DNA, whereas the V and J calls and clone size are those reported in that table. The sample shows roughly 700,000 clones, less than 95% of them seen only once. The germline gives CDR1 SGHDN, CDR2 FVKESK. CDR3 size: 15 residues. The trim removed 2 bases at V and 7 bases at J, leaving 8 bases unmatched.

The specimen was memory CD8+ T cells from PBMCs. Subset in this sample: CD45RO+ cells pooled with CCR7-negative TemRA cells. J is TRBJ2-1 and V is TRBV14; the match to TRBD2 covers 7 bases. The sequence derives from a man between 18 and 35 years old in good health. Some clones in this sample may be carry-over from other donors' samples. This chain's CDR3 is CASSQYGGRGNEQFF. The CDR3 coding sequence is TGTGCCAGCAGCCAATATGGCGGGAGAGGGAATGAGCAGTTCTTC.